These 3 T cell receptor beta chains were sequenced from one sample in a study of shared clonotypes between healthy human individuals. Produced via immunoSEQ multiplex PCR; TCRdb's table is partial and in-frame only. The sample carries around 1.1 million clones, 60% to 80% recorded once. The sequencing input was memory CD4+ T cells from PBMCs. Subset: CD45RA-negative fraction. These receptors originate from a man aged 18 to 29 in good health. Some clones in this sample may be carry-over from other donors' samples.

The CDR3 loop is CASSRGAVAGGSDEQFF. The CDR3 bases are TGCGCCAGCAGCCGAGGAGCGGTGGCGGGAGGGAGCGATGAGCAGTTCTTC. This chain uses TRBV5-1 with TRBJ2-1; 9 bases align to TRBD2. This CDR3 region has 17 residues. J lost 8 bases, V lost 4 bases, and 16 bases had no gene match. Germline values: CDR1 SGHRS, CDR2 YFSETQ. The full variable domain, with the rest looked up from reference TRBV5-1 and TRBJ2-1, is KAGVTQTPRYLIKTRGQQVTLSCSPISGHRSVSWYQQTPGQGLQFLFEYFSETQRNKGNFPGRFSGRQFSNSRSEMNVSTLELGDSALYLCASSRGAVAGGSDEQFFGPGTRLTVL.

The chain uses TRBV29-1 and TRBJ2-2, with 10 bases identical to TRBD1. With V trimmed by 5 bases and J by 5 bases, 2 bases remained unmatched. The CDR3 spans 13 residues. CDR1 and CDR2 from the germline V gene are SQVTM and ANQGSEA. CDR3 coding DNA: TGCAGCGTTCAGGACAGGGGGACCGGGGAGCTGTTTTTT. Translation: CSVQDRGTGELFF.

The chain has TRBV5-6 and TRBJ2-3; D call uncertain. The germline gives CDR1 SGHDT, CDR2 YYEEEE. This CDR3 spans 12 amino acids. The V and J ends lost 4 bases and 0 bases respectively, with 3 bases between them. The CDR3 DNA sequence: TGTGCCAGCAGCGAAAGCACAGATACGCAGTATTTT. It codes for CASSESTDTQYF.